Described below is a single T cell receptor beta chain sequence and its context. The sample belongs to a study of blood T cells in healthy people across ages. A second PCR of about 7 to 12 cycles used a sample-barcoded 5' primer and a J-beta primer mix. Each CDR3 protein gets one entry after TCRdb re-called the 5' RACE reads with MiXCR. The sample yields approximately 830,000 distinct CDR3 sequences, around 68% seen once. The CDR3 is 15 amino acids. Germline CDR1 reads MNHEY; CDR2 reads SMNVEV (reference sequence). V was pared by 6 bases and J by 4 bases, with 10 bases of the junction left unmatched. The sequenced material came from blood. V and J are TRBV27 and TRBJ2-5; 8 positions agree with TRBD1. The clonotype originates from a man aged 25-45 years in good health. The DNA for the CDR3 is TGTGCCAGCAGCCCGGACAGGGCCCGCCCAGAGACCCAGTACTTC. It encodes CASSPDRARPETQYF.